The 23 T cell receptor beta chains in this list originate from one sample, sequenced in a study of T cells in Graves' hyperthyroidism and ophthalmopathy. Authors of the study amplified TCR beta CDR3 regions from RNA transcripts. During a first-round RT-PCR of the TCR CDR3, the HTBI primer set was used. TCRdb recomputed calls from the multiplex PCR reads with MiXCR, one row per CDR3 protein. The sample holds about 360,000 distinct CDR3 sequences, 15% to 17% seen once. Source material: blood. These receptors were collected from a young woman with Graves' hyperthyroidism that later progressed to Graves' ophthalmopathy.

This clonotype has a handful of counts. The chain's CDR3 is CASSYSTEFPGELFF. Here the CDR3 DNA reads TGTGCCAGCAGTTACTCGACGGAGTTCCCCGGGGAGCTGTTTTTT. The V and J genes are TRBV6-5 and TRBJ2-2; D is unresolved. Germline V gene lookup returns CDR1 MNHEY and CDR2 SVGAGI. The CDR3 extends over 15 amino acids. The V end was cut by 0 bases, the J end by 6 bases, with 11 bases between.

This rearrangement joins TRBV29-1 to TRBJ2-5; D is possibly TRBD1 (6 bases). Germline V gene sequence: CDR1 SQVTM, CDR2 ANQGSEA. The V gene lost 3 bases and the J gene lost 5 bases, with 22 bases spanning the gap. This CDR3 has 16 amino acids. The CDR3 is CSVDLRDTSGRETQYF. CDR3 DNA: TGCAGCGTTGACCTCCGGGACACCAGTGGTAGGGAGACCCAGTACTTC.

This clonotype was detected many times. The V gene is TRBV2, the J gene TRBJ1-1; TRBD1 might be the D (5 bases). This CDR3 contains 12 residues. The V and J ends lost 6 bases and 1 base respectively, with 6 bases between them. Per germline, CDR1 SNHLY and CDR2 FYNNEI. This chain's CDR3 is CASSRANTEAFF. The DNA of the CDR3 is TGTGCCAGCAGCAGGGCGAACACTGAAGCTTTCTTT.

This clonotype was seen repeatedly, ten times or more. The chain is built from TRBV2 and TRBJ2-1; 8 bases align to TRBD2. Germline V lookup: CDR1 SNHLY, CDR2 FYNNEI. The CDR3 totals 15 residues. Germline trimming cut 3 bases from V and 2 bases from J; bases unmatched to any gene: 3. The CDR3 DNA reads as TGTGCCAGCAGTGATACGGGAGGGCCCTACAATGAGCAGTTCTTC. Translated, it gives CASSDTGGPYNEQFF.

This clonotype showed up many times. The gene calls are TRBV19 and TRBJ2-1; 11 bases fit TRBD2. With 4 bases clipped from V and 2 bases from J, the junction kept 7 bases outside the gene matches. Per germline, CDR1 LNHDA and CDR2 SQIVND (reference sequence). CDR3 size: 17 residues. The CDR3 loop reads CASSRLAGRNTYNEQFF. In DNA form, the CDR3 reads TGTGCCAGTAGTAGACTAGCGGGAAGGAATACCTACAATGAGCAGTTCTTC.

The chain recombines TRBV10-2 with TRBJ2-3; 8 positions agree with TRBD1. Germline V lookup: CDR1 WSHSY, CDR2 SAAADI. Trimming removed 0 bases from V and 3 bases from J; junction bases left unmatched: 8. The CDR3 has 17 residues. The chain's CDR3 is CASSESKLRQGTDTQYF. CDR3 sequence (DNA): TGCGCCAGCAGTGAGTCGAAGTTGCGACAGGGGACAGATACGCAGTATTTT.

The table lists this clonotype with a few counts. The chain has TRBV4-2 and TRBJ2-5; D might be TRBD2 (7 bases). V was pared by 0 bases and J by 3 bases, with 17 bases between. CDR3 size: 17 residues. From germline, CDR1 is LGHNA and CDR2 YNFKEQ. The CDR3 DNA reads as TGTGCCAGCAGCCAAGATGGGGGTGGGAGGGGGGAAGAGACCCAGTACTTC. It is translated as CASSQDGGGRGEETQYF.

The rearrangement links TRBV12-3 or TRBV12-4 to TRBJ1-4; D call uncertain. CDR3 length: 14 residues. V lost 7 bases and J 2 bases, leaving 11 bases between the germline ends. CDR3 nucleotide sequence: TGTGCCAGCACCAAGGCTTCCACTAATGAAAAACTGTTTTTT. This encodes CASTKASTNEKLFF.

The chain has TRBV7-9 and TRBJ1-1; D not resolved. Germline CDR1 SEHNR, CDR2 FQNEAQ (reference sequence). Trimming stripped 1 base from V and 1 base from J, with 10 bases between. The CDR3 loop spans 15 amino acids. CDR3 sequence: CASSLEQTPNTEAFF. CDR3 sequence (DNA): TGTGCCAGCAGCTTAGAACAAACACCGAACACTGAAGCTTTCTTT.

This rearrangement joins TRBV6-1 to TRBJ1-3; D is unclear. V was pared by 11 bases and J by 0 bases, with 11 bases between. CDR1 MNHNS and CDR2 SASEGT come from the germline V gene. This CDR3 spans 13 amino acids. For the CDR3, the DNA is TGTGCCTCGTGGGTTTTCTCTGGAAACACCATATATTTT. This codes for CASWVFSGNTIYF.

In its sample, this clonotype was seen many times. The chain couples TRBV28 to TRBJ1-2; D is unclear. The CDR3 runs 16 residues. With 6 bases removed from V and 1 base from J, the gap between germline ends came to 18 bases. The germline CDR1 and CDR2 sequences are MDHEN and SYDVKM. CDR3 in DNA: TGTGCCAGCAGCCCTTCATGGCACAGAAATAACTATGGCTACACCTTC. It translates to CASSPSWHRNNYGYTF.

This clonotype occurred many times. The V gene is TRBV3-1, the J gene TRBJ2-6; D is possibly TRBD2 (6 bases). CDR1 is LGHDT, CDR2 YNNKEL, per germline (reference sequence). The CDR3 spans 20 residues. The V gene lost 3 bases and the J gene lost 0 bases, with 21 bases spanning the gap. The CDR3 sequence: CASSHPKRGRGSSGANVLTF. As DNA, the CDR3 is TGTGCCAGCAGCCACCCCAAGAGGGGACGGGGGAGCTCTGGGGCCAACGTCCTGACTTTC.

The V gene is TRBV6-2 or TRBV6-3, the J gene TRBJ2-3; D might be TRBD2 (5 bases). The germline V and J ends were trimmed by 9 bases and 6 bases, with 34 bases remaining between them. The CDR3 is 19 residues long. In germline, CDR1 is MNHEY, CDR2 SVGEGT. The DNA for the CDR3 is TGTGCCAGTAAACTCCAAACTGGCGCTCTAGCTCTTCGGGCGGATACGCAGTATTTT. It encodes CASKLQTGALALRADTQYF.

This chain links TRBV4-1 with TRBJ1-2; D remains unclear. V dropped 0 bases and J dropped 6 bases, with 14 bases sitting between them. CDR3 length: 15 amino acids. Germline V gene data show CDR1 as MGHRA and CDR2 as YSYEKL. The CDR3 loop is CASSQEGRVGNGYTF. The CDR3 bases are TGCGCCAGCAGCCAAGAAGGAAGGGTGGGTAATGGCTACACCTTC.

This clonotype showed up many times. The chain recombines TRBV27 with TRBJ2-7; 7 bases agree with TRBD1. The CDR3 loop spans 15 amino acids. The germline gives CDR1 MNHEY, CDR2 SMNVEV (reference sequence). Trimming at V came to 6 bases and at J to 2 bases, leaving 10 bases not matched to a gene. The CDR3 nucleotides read TGTGCCAGCAGAGTTACAGGGGTGGGGGCCTACGAGCAGTACTTC. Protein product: CASRVTGVGAYEQYF.

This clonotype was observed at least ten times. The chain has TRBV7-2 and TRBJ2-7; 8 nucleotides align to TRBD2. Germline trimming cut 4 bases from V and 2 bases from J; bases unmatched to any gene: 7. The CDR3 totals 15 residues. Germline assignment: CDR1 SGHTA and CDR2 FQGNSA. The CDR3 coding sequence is TGTGCCAGCAGCTCCACATTAGCGGGGCCCTACGAGCAGTACTTC. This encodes CASSSTLAGPYEQYF. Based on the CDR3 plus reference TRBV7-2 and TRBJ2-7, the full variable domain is GAGVSQSPSNKVTEKGKDVELRCDPISGHTALYWYRQSLGQGLEFLIYFQGNSAPDKSGLPSDRFSAERTGGSVSTLTIQRTQQEDSAVYLCASSSTLAGPYEQYFGPGTRLTVT.

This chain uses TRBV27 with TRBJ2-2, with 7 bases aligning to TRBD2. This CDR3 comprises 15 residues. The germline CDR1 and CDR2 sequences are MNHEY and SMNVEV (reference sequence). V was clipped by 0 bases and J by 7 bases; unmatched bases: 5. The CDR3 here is CASSLSRLAGGELFF. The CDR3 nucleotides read TGTGCCAGCAGTTTATCTAGACTAGCTGGCGGGGAGCTGTTTTTT.

The CDR3: CASSYETAEQFF. CDR3 nucleotides: TGTGCCAGCAGTTACGAGACGGCTGAGCAGTTCTTC. This chain links TRBV6-5 with TRBJ2-1; no clear D gene. The CDR3 sequence is 12 residues long. Between the trimmed V and J ends, which lost 2 bases and 9 bases, there was a span of 8 bases. CDR1 is MNHEY, CDR2 SVGAGI, per germline.

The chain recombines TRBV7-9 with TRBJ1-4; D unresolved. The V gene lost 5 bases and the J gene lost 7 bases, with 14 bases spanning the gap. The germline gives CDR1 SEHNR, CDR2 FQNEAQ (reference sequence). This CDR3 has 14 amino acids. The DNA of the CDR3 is TGTGCCAGCAGCACTCAAGTGTTGGGTGAAAAACTGTTTTTT. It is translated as CASSTQVLGEKLFF. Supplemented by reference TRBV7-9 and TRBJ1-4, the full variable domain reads DTGVSQNPRHKITKRGQNVTFRCDPISEHNRLYWYRQTLGQGPEFLTYFQNEAQLEKSRLLSDRFSAERPKGSFSTLEIQRTEQGDSAMYLCASSTQVLGEKLFFGSGTQLSVL.

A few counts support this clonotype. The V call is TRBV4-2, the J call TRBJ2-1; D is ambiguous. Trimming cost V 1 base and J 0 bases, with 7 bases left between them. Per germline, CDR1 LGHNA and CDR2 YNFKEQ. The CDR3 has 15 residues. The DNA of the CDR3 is TGTGCCAGCAGCCAAGGCGGTCTCTCCTACAATGAGCAGTTCTTC. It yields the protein CASSQGGLSYNEQFF.

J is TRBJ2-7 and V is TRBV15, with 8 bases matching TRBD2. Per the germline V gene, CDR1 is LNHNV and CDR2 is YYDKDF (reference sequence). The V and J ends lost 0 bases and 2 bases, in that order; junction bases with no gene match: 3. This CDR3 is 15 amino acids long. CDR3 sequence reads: CATSRDRGGTYEQYF. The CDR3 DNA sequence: TGTGCCACCAGCAGAGATCGGGGGGGGACCTACGAGCAGTACTTC.

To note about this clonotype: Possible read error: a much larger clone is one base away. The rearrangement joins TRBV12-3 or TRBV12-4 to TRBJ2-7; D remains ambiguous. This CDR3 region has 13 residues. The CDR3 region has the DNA TGTGCCAGCAGCTTTCTTAGCTCCCACGAGCAGTACTTC. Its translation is CASSFLSSHEQYF.

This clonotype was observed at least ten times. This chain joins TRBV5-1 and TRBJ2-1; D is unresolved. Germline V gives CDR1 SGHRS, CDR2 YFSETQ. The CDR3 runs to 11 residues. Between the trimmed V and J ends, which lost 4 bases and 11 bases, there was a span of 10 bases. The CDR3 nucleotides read TGCGCCAGCAGCGAGATCGGTAAGCAGTTCTTC. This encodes CASSEIGKQFF.